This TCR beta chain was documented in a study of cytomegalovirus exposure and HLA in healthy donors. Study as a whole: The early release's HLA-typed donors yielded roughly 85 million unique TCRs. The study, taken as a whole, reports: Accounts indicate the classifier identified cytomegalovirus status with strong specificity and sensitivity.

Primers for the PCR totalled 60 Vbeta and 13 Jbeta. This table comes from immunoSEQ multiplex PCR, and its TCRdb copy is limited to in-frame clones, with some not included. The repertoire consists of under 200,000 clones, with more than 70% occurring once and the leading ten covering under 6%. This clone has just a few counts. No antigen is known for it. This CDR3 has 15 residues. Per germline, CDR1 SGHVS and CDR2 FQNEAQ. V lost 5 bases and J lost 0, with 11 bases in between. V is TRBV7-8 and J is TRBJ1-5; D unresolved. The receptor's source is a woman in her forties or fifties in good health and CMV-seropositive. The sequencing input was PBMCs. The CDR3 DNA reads TGTGCCAGCAGCGCCCGGTTTGATAGCAATCAGCCCCAGCATTTT. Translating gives CASSARFDSNQPQHF.